This TCR beta chain was identified during a study of shared clonotypes between healthy human individuals. Study-wide points: Generally, naive subsets (rather than memory subsets) showed larger estimated richness. Rarefaction demonstrated incomplete sorted-subset sequencing despite large depth.

Assay used: immunoSEQ multiplex PCR; TCRdb lists only in-frame clones, some missing. The sample records 2 million to 3 million clones, 93% being singletons. Of note for this clone: The antigen remains unidentified.

CD4+ cells underwent separation, giving CD45RA+ naive and CD45RA-negative memory subsets. The specimen was naive CD4+ T cells from PBMCs. Specified subset: CD45RA+ positively selected. The receptor comes from a man in his late teens or twenties in good health. Some clones in this sample may be carry-over from other donors' samples.

The DNA of the CDR3 is TGTGCCAGTAGTACCAGCGGGAGACGGACCGGGGAGCTGTTTTTT. It codes for CASSTSGRRTGELFF. This chain uses TRBV19 with TRBJ2-2, with 8 bases identical to TRBD2. The CDR3 covers 15 residues. Losses at the gene ends were 4 bases for V and 5 bases for J; bases not matched to a gene: 6. Per the germline V gene, CDR1 is LNHDA and CDR2 is SQIVND (reference sequence).